This T cell receptor beta chain originates from a study of T cells in Graves' hyperthyroidism and ophthalmopathy. Study-wide findings and caveats: Most expanded thyroid clonotypes above 0.001 also appeared in blood.

The length of the CDR3 is 14 residues. The V end was cut by 7 bases, the J end by 8 bases, with 15 bases between. This clonotype was counted ten times or more. The antigen remains undetermined. What was amplified from RNA transcripts were TCR beta CDR3 regions. With the HTBI primer set, the TCR CDR3 went through a first round of RT-PCR. TCRdb redid the calling of the multiplex PCR reads with MiXCR, one entry per CDR3 protein. The data show 380,000 or so distinct CDR3 sequences, approximately 15% seen once. Patients aged 18 to 65 had newly diagnosed hyperthyroidism of under 2 months' duration. The TCR originated in a woman between 25 and 40 years old with Graves' hyperthyroidism. This chain links TRBV12-3 or TRBV12-4 with TRBJ1-6; D possibly corresponds to TRBD1 (5 bases). What was sequenced was blood. The CDR3 spells CASTSGGVDSPLHF. The CDR3 DNA sequence: TGTGCCAGCACCAGCGGGGGGGTTGATTCACCCCTCCACTTT.